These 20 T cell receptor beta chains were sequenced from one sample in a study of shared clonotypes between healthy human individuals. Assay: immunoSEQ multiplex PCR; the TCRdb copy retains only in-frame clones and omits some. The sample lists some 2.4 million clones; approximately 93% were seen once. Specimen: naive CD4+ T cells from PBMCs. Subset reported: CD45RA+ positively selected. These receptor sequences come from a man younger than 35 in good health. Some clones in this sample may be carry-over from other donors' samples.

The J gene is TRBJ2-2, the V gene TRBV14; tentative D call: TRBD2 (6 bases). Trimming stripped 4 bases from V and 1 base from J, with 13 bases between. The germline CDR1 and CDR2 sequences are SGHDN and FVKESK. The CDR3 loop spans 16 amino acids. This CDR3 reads CASSPGTGRNTGELFF. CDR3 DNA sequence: TGTGCCAGCAGCCCCGGGACTGGTAGGAACACCGGGGAGCTGTTTTTT. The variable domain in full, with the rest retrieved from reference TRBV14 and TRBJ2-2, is EAGVTQFPSHSVIEKGQTVTLRCDPISGHDNLYWYRRVMGKEIKFLLHFVKESKQDESGMPNNRFLAERTGGTYSTLKVQPAELEDSGVYFCASSPGTGRNTGELFFGEGSRLTVL.

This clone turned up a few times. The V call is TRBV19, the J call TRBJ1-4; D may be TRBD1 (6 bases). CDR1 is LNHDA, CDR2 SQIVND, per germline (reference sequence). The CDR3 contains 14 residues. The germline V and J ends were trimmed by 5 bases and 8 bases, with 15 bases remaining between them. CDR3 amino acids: CASSDTGHNEKLFF. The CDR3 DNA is TGTGCCAGTAGTGACACGGGACATAACGAAAAACTGTTTTTT. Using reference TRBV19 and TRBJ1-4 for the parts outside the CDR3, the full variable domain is DGGITQSPKYLFRKEGQNVTLSCEQNLNHDAMYWYRQDPGQGLRLIYYSQIVNDFQKGDIAEGYSVSREKKESFPLTVTSAQKNPTAFYLCASSDTGHNEKLFFGSGTQLSVL.

This CDR3 reads CASSERDRGGEKLFF. The CDR3 coding sequence is TGTGCCAGCAGTGAGAGGGACAGGGGCGGCGAAAAACTGTTTTTT. The chain is built from TRBV2 and TRBJ1-4; 10 positions agree with TRBD1. Germline CDR1 SNHLY, CDR2 FYNNEI. The CDR3 extends over 15 amino acids. V lost 3 bases and J lost 8; bases outside the gene matches: 6. Full variable domain (outside the CDR3, taken from reference TRBV2 and TRBJ1-4): EPEVTQTPSHQVTQMGQEVILRCVPISNHLYFYWYRQILGQKVEFLVSFYNNEISEKSEIFDDQFSVERPDGSNFTLKIRSTKLEDSAMYFCASSERDRGGEKLFFGSGTQLSVL.

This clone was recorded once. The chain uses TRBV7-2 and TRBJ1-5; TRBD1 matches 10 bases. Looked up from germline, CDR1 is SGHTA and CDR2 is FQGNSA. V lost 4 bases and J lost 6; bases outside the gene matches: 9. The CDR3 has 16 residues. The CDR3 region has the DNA TGTGCCAGCAGCTCCCAACCGGGACAGGGGTTTCAGCCCCAGCATTTT. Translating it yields CASSSQPGQGFQPQHF.

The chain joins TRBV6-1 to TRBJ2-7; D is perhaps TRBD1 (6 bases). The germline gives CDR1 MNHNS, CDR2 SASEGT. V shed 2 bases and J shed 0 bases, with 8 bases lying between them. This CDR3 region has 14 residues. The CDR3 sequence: CASSEQGISYEQYF. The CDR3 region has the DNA TGTGCCAGCAGTGAACAGGGGATCTCCTACGAGCAGTACTTC.

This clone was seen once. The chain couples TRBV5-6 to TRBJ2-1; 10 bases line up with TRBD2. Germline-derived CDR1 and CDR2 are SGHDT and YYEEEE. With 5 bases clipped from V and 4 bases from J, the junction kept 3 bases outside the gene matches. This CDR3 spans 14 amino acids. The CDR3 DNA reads TGTGCCAGCAGAACTAGCGGGACTTACAATGAGCAGTTCTTC. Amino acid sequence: CASRTSGTYNEQFF.

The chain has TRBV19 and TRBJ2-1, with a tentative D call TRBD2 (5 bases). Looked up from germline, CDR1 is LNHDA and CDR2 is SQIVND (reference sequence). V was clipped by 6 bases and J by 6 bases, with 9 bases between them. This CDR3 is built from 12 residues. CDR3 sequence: CASSLEGNEQFF. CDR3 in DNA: TGTGCCAGTAGCCTCGAGGGCAATGAGCAGTTCTTC.

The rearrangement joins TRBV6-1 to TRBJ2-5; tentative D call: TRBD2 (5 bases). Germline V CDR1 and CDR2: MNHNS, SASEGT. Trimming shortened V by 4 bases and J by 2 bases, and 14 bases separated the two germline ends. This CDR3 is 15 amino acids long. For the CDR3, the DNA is TGTGCCAGCAGTGGAGGACTCACTTCACAAGAGACCCAGTACTTC. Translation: CASSGGLTSQETQYF.

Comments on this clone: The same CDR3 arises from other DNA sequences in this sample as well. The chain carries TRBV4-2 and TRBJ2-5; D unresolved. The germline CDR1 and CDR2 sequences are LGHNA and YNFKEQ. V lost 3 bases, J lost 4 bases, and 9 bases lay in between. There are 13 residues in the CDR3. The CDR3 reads CASSQGFLETQYF. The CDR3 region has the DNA TGTGCCAGCAGCCAGGGATTCCTAGAGACCCAGTACTTC.

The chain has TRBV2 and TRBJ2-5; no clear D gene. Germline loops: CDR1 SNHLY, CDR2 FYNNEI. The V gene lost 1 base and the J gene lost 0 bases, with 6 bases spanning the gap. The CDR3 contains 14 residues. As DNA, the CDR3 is TGTGCCAGCAGTGAAGTAACTAACCAAGAGACCCAGTACTTC. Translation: CASSEVTNQETQYF.

CDR3 residues: CASSAQTAGPSGSDTQYF. The CDR3 DNA follows: TGTGCCAGCAGCGCACAAACTGCAGGGCCCTCGGGTTCAGATACGCAGTATTTT. The chain has TRBV9 and TRBJ2-3; weak D call: TRBD1 (5 bases). The CDR3 contains 18 residues. CDR1 is SGDLS, CDR2 YYNGEE, per germline. The V gene lost 3 bases and the J gene lost 4 bases, with 24 bases spanning the gap.

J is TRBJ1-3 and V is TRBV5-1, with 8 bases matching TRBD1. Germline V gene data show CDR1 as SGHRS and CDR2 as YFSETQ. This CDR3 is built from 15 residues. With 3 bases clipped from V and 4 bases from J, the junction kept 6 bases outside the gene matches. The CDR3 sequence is CASSSQGAQGNTIYF. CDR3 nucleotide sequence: TGCGCCAGCAGCTCTCAGGGGGCGCAGGGAAACACCATATATTTT. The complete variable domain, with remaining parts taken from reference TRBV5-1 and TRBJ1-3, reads KAGVTQTPRYLIKTRGQQVTLSCSPISGHRSVSWYQQTPGQGLQFLFEYFSETQRNKGNFPGRFSGRQFSNSRSEMNVSTLELGDSALYLCASSSQGAQGNTIYFGEGSWLTVV.

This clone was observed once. The CDR3 protein is CASSLMGGGLTDTQYF. CDR3 coding DNA: TGTGCCAGCAGCTTAATGGGAGGGGGCCTCACAGATACGCAGTATTTT. The chain joins TRBV11-2 to TRBJ2-3, with D perhaps matching TRBD1 or TRBD2 (7 bases each). This CDR3 region has 16 residues. The germline V and J ends were trimmed by 2 bases and 2 bases, with 14 bases remaining between them. The germline gives CDR1 SGHAT, CDR2 FQNNGV.

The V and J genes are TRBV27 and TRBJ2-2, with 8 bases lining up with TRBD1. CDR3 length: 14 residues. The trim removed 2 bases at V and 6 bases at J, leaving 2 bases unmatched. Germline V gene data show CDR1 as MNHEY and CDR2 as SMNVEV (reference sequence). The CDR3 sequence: CASSLQGAAGELFF. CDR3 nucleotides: TGTGCCAGCAGTTTACAGGGGGCCGCCGGGGAGCTGTTTTTT.

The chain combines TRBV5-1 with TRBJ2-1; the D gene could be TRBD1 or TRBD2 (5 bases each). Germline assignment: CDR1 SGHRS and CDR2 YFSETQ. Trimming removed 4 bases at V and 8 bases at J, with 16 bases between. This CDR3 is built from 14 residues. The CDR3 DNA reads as TGCGCCAGCAGCGTAACGACGCGAGGGGATGAGCAGTTCTTC. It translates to CASSVTTRGDEQFF.

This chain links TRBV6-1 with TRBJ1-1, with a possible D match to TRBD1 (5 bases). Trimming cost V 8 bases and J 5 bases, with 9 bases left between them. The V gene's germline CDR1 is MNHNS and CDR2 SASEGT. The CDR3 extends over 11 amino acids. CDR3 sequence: CASLGGTEAFF. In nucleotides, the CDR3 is TGTGCCAGCCTCGGGGGGACTGAAGCTTTCTTT.

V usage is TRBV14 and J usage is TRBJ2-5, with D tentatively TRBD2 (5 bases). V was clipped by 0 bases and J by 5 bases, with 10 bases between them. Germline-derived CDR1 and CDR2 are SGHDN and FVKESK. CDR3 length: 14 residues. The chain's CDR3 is CASSQDTRGETQYF. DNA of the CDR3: TGTGCCAGCAGCCAAGACACTAGAGGGGAGACCCAGTACTTC.

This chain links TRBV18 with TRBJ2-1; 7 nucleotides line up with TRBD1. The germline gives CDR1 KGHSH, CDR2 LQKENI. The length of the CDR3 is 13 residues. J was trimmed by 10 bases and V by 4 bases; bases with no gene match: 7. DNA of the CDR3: TGTGCCAGCTCACTCAACAGGGGTTCGGAGCAGTTCTTC. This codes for CASSLNRGSEQFF. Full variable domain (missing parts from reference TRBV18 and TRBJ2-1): NAGVMQNPRHLVRRRGQEARLRCSPMKGHSHVYWYRQLPEEGLKFMVYLQKENIIDESGMPKERFSAEFPKEGPSILRIQQVVRGDSAAYFCASSLNRGSEQFFGPGTRLTVL.

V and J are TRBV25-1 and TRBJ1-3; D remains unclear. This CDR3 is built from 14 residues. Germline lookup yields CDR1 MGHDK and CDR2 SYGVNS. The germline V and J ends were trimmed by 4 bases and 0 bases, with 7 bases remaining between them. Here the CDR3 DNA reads TGTGCCAGCAGTGCCAGCTACTCTGGAAACACCATATATTTT. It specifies CASSASYSGNTIYF.

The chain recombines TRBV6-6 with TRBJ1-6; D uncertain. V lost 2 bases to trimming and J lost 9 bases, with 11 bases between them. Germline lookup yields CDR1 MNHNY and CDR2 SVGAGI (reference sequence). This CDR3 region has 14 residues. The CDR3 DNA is TGTGCCAGCAGTTACGGGTCCCGGGTTTCACCCCTCCACTTT. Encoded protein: CASSYGSRVSPLHF.